This entry lists 30 T cell receptor beta chains sequenced from one sample in a study of CD8 T cells in ankylosing spondylitis. Study observations and caveats: Characteristic, it appeared, of ankylosing spondylitis blood was a TCR beta motif of about eight highly homologous variants.

MiXCR, applied by TCRdb to the 5' RACE reads, yields one record per CDR3 protein. The data contain around 480,000 distinct CDR3 sequences, 17% of them singletons. Their antigens are not known. The source material was blood, either unsorted or a sorted T cell fraction (not recorded which). These receptors were taken from a male donor with ankylosing spondylitis.

There are a few counts of this clonotype. V gene TRBV2 combines with J gene TRBJ1-2; the D gene is possibly TRBD1 (6 bases). This CDR3 has 12 amino acids. The V gene's germline CDR1 is SNHLY and CDR2 FYNNEI. Trimming cost V 7 bases and J 5 bases, with 11 bases left between them. CDR3 sequence (DNA): TGTGCCAGCACGGAACAGGGTTATGGCTACACCTTC. Encoded protein: CASTEQGYGYTF. The full variable domain, completed using reference TRBV2 and TRBJ1-2, is EPEVTQTPSHQVTQMGQEVILRCVPISNHLYFYWYRQILGQKVEFLVSFYNNEISEKSEIFDDQFSVERPDGSNFTLKIRSTKLEDSAMYFCASTEQGYGYTFGSGTRLTVV.

This clonotype was observed a few times. V is TRBV7-9 and J is TRBJ2-5, with 9 bases matching TRBD2. Unmatched junction bases numbered 2, after V lost 6 bases and J lost 3 bases. The CDR3 totals 13 residues. Germline V gene data show CDR1 as SEHNR and CDR2 as FQNEAQ (reference sequence). The CDR3 sequence is CASRRLAEETQYF. CDR3 nucleotide sequence: TGTGCCAGCAGGCGACTAGCGGAAGAGACCCAGTACTTC.

This clonotype was observed a handful of times. The chain has TRBV20-1 and TRBJ2-3; 7 bases line up with TRBD2. CDR3 length equals 15 residues. V dropped 1 base and J dropped 2; count of bases not matched to a gene: 6. In germline, CDR1 is DFQATT, CDR2 SNEGSKA (reference sequence). In nucleotides, the CDR3 is TGCAGTGCTAGAGTCCGCGGGGGATACACAGATACGCAGTATTTT. Translation: CSARVRGGYTDTQYF.

This clonotype was picked up a small number of times. The V gene is TRBV6-1, the J gene TRBJ2-3; 8 bases line up with TRBD2. Losses at the gene ends were 8 bases for V and 3 bases for J; bases not matched to a gene: 4. Germline CDR1 reads MNHNS; CDR2 reads SASEGT. The CDR3 is made up of 13 amino acids. The CDR3 bases are TGTGCCAGCCTGCTAGCGGGTACAGATACGCAGTATTTT. This translates into CASLLAGTDTQYF.

J is TRBJ2-5 and V is TRBV20-1, with D possibly being TRBD2 (7 bases). Germline-derived CDR1 and CDR2 are DFQATT and SNEGSKA (reference sequence). V lost 3 bases to trimming and J lost 5 bases, with 16 bases between them. The CDR3 has 14 residues. CDR3 sequence (DNA): TGCAGTGCTAGCCCAGGGGCGGGGGTGGAGACCCAGTACTTC. Its protein product is CSASPGAGVETQYF.

J is TRBJ2-7 and V is TRBV29-1; 7 bases agree with TRBD1. V trimming: 4 bases; J trimming: 5 bases; junction bases outside the gene matches: 8. This CDR3 spans 13 amino acids. Germline V lookup: CDR1 SQVTM, CDR2 ANQGSEA. In DNA form, the CDR3 reads TGCAGCGTTGCCGGGACAGTCTTGGACGAGCAGTACTTC. Translating gives CSVAGTVLDEQYF.

The chain is built from TRBV7-8 and TRBJ2-7, with D perhaps being TRBD1 or TRBD2 (5 bases each). Germline lookup yields CDR1 SGHVS and CDR2 FQNEAQ. V was shortened by 5 bases and J by 5 bases, with 16 bases between the two germline ends. The CDR3 has 14 residues. This CDR3 reads CASSTPGPPNEQYF. The CDR3 coding sequence is TGTGCCAGCAGCACTCCGGGACCCCCTAACGAGCAGTACTTC.

This clonotype was observed a handful of times. The chain carries TRBV10-3 and TRBJ1-6; unclear D gene. Trimming shortened V by 3 bases and J by 0 bases, and 12 bases separated the two germline ends. The CDR3 has 17 amino acids. In germline, CDR1 is ENHRY, CDR2 SYGVKD. The CDR3 coding sequence is TGTGCCATCAGTGACGTAGGGAAGAGCTCCTATAATTCACCCCTCCACTTT. It encodes CAISDVGKSSYNSPLHF.

This clonotype was picked up a small number of times. This chain links TRBV12-3 or TRBV12-4 with TRBJ2-2; D is possibly TRBD1 (6 bases). The CDR3 covers 14 residues. V was clipped by 3 bases and J by 6 bases, with 11 bases between them. The CDR3 DNA follows: TGTGCCAGCAGTTTCCGACAGGACGCCGGGGAGCTGTTTTTT. Its translation is CASSFRQDAGELFF.

This clonotype was detected only once. The chain is built from TRBV2 and TRBJ1-5; perhaps TRBD1 as D (6 bases). CDR3 size: 14 residues. Germline-derived CDR1 and CDR2 are SNHLY and FYNNEI. V lost 3 bases to trimming and J lost 6 bases, with 12 bases between them. The chain's CDR3 is CASSDPGGGQPQHF. The CDR3 DNA sequence: TGTGCCAGCAGTGATCCCGGGGGCGGTCAGCCCCAGCATTTT.

The V call is TRBV7-9, the J call TRBJ2-5, with 9 positions matching TRBD2. Germline V gene sequence: CDR1 SEHNR, CDR2 FQNEAQ (reference sequence). V gave up 3 bases and J gave up 0 bases; unmatched junction bases: 5. This CDR3 spans 16 amino acids. The CDR3 bases are TGTGCCAGCAGCTTCTTCCTAGCGGGGAACCAAGAGACCCAGTACTTC. The encoded protein is CASSFFLAGNQETQYF. Looking up the rest from reference TRBV7-9 and TRBJ2-5 gives the full variable domain: DTGVSQNPRHKITKRGQNVTFRCDPISEHNRLYWYRQTLGQGPEFLTYFQNEAQLEKSRLLSDRFSAERPKGSFSTLEIQRTEQGDSAMYLCASSFFLAGNQETQYFGPGTRLLVL.

In its sample, this clonotype was seen a few times. The chain joins TRBV3-1 to TRBJ2-5; D is undetermined. CDR1 LGHDT and CDR2 YNNKEL come from the germline V gene (reference sequence). V lost 3 bases and J lost 3, with 5 bases in between. The CDR3 length is 12 residues. Here the CDR3 reads CASSQSKETQYF. The CDR3 nucleotides are TGTGCCAGCAGCCAGTCGAAAGAGACCCAGTACTTC.

The chain carries TRBV7-2 and TRBJ2-7, with 8 nucleotides matching TRBD2. The V and J ends lost 2 bases and 6 bases, in that order; junction bases with no gene match: 12. Germline values: CDR1 SGHTA, CDR2 FQGNSA. This CDR3 contains 16 residues. CDR3 sequence (DNA): TGTGCCAGCAGCTTACAGGGTGGCGGGGGGTTAGGCGAGCAGTACTTC. Translating gives CASSLQGGGGLGEQYF.

The chain combines TRBV5-1 with TRBJ1-2; 11 bases map to TRBD1. After removal of 4 bases from V and 5 bases from J, the junction contained 10 bases not matched to a gene. CDR1 is SGHRS and CDR2 is YFSETQ in the germline V gene. The CDR3 spans 16 residues. The CDR3 DNA reads TGCGCCAGCAGCGTCGACGGGACAGGGGGTGGTTATGGCTACACCTTC. Translation: CASSVDGTGGGYGYTF. Full variable domain (missing parts from reference TRBV5-1 and TRBJ1-2): KAGVTQTPRYLIKTRGQQVTLSCSPISGHRSVSWYQQTPGQGLQFLFEYFSETQRNKGNFPGRFSGRQFSNSRSEMNVSTLELGDSALYLCASSVDGTGGGYGYTFGSGTRLTVV.

The sample holds a few counts of this clonotype. The genes are TRBV3-1 and TRBJ2-2; no clear D gene. The CDR3 totals 16 residues. Germline lookup yields CDR1 LGHDT and CDR2 YNNKEL (reference sequence). Trimming removed 5 bases at V and 0 bases at J, with 13 bases between. The CDR3 nucleotides read TGTGCCAGCAGCTTCAGACATCCCACGAACACCGGGGAGCTGTTTTTT. Protein sequence: CASSFRHPTNTGELFF.

There are many counts of this clonotype. The chain recombines TRBV18 with TRBJ1-1; 7 bases line up with TRBD1. The V gene end was trimmed by 8 bases and the J gene end by 2 bases; junction bases not matched to a gene: 11. Looked up from germline, CDR1 is KGHSH and CDR2 is LQKENI. The CDR3 length is 15 residues. The CDR3: CASSPRQGGNTEAFF. Here the CDR3 DNA reads TGTGCCAGCAGCCCAAGACAGGGTGGAAACACTGAAGCTTTCTTT.

The sample holds many counts of this clonotype. This chain uses TRBV3-1 with TRBJ1-1; D is unresolved. Germline lookup yields CDR1 LGHDT and CDR2 YNNKEL (reference sequence). Trimming left V 1 base short and J 11 bases short, with 11 bases between. The CDR3 consists of 12 residues. As DNA, the CDR3 is TGTGCCAGCAGCCAAGGGACGACTCGGGCTTTCTTT. It specifies CASSQGTTRAFF.

This clonotype was found a few times. The chain combines TRBV24-1 with TRBJ2-3, with TRBD1 identical over 10 bases. J was trimmed by 6 bases and V by 5 bases; bases with no gene match: 13. Germline-derived CDR1 and CDR2 are KGHDR and SFDVKD. This CDR3 is 17 amino acids long. The CDR3 sequence is CATSASSGTGDRDTQYF. Written as DNA, the CDR3 is TGTGCCACCAGTGCCTCGTCCGGGACAGGGGACCGGGATACGCAGTATTTT.

The chain has TRBV20-1 and TRBJ1-1; unclear D gene. Germline V gives CDR1 DFQATT, CDR2 SNEGSKA (reference sequence). This CDR3 is built from 14 residues. Trimming took 3 bases from V and 1 from J, leaving 12 bases between them. The CDR3 loop reads CSASVVTENTEAFF. Written as DNA, the CDR3 is TGCAGTGCTAGCGTGGTGACGGAGAACACTGAAGCTTTCTTT.

The rearrangement uses TRBV28 and TRBJ2-2, with D unresolved. CDR3 size: 12 residues. V shed 8 bases and J shed 4 bases, with 8 bases lying between them. CDR1 and CDR2 from the germline V gene are MDHEN and SYDVKM. CDR3 nucleotides: TGTGCCAGCGGGGATATCACCGGGGAGCTGTTTTTT. Translation gives CASGDITGELFF.

The chain employs TRBV20-1 and TRBJ2-1; 7 bases are shared with TRBD2. CDR1 is DFQATT and CDR2 is SNEGSKA in the germline V gene (reference sequence). This CDR3 spans 14 amino acids. V gave up 4 bases and J gave up 5 bases; unmatched junction bases: 8. The CDR3 region has the DNA TGCAGTGCTAAACGGGGGGAGGGGAACAATGAGCAGTTCTTC. Residues: CSAKRGEGNNEQFF.

The rearrangement links TRBV5-1 to TRBJ2-3; the D gene is possibly TRBD2 (6 bases). Trimming left V 4 bases short and J 2 bases short, with 17 bases between. CDR3 size: 16 residues. Per the germline V gene, CDR1 is SGHRS and CDR2 is YFSETQ. The DNA for the CDR3 is TGCGCCAGCAGCCAGGGACTTTCAAGGGACACAGATACGCAGTATTTT. Protein product: CASSQGLSRDTDTQYF.

The rearrangement links TRBV5-1 to TRBJ2-7, with 8 bases identical to TRBD2. The J segment lost 2 bases and the V segment lost 4 bases, leaving 5 bases of the junction unmatched. This CDR3 has 14 residues. The germline CDR1 and CDR2 sequences are SGHRS and YFSETQ. The CDR3 reads CASSDGGAAYEQYF. In DNA form, the CDR3 reads TGCGCCAGCAGCGACGGGGGGGCCGCCTACGAGCAGTACTTC.

This clonotype came up a few times. This rearrangement joins TRBV20-1 to TRBJ2-5; D may be TRBD1 (6 bases). The V end lost 1 base, the J end lost 5 bases, and 14 bases lay between the germline ends. This CDR3 comprises 14 residues. CDR1 DFQATT and CDR2 SNEGSKA come from the germline V gene (reference sequence). The CDR3 region is CSARVGTTRETQYF. CDR3 nucleotides: TGCAGTGCTAGAGTAGGGACAACAAGGGAGACCCAGTACTTC.

This clonotype has a handful of counts. The CDR3: CASSLGLAGDYNEQFF. CDR3 in DNA: TGTGCCAGCAGCTTGGGTCTAGCGGGGGACTACAATGAGCAGTTCTTC. The chain has TRBV5-8 and TRBJ2-1; 10 positions agree with TRBD2. Per the germline V gene, CDR1 is SGHTS and CDR2 is YDEGEE. The CDR3 extends over 16 amino acids. V gave up 0 bases and J gave up 3 bases; unmatched junction bases: 3.

The chain combines TRBV29-1 with TRBJ2-7, with TRBD2 identical over 15 bases. The CDR3 is made up of 15 amino acids. V gave up 6 bases and J gave up 5 bases; unmatched junction bases: 8. The germline V gene has CDR1 SQVTM and CDR2 ANQGSEA. The CDR3 sequence is CSVMGLAGGLDEQYF. The CDR3 coding sequence is TGCAGCGTCATGGGACTAGCGGGGGGACTGGACGAGCAGTACTTC.

This clonotype was counted at least ten times. CDR3 sequence reads: CSVISRDEQFF. The CDR3 DNA follows: TGCAGCGTTATAAGCCGCGATGAGCAGTTCTTC. The chain uses TRBV29-1 and TRBJ2-1; no firm D call. The V and J ends lost 5 bases and 8 bases respectively, with 10 bases between them. The CDR3 contains 11 residues. Germline V CDR1 and CDR2: SQVTM, ANQGSEA.

This clonotype was seen many times. The V gene is TRBV5-1, the J gene TRBJ2-7; D is ambiguous. Trimming stripped 2 bases from V and 5 bases from J, with 17 bases between. CDR3 length: 15 residues. The germline V gene has CDR1 SGHRS and CDR2 YFSETQ. CDR3 coding DNA: TGCGCCAGCAGCTTTTACCTAACAGACGTCGACGAGCAGTACTTC. Protein: CASSFYLTDVDEQYF. The full variable domain, in which reference TRBV5-1 and TRBJ2-7 provide the parts outside the CDR3, is KAGVTQTPRYLIKTRGQQVTLSCSPISGHRSVSWYQQTPGQGLQFLFEYFSETQRNKGNFPGRFSGRQFSNSRSEMNVSTLELGDSALYLCASSFYLTDVDEQYFGPGTRLTVT.

The gene calls are TRBV5-1 and TRBJ2-3; possible D gene TRBD2, 5 bases. There are 17 residues in the CDR3. V was cut by 3 bases and J by 0 bases, with 17 bases left in between. CDR1 is SGHRS and CDR2 is YFSETQ in the germline V gene. In nucleotides, the CDR3 is TGCGCCAGCAGCTCCCGACGGACTCTCGCTAGCACAGATACGCAGTATTTT. Its protein product is CASSSRRTLASTDTQYF.

This clonotype appeared many times. V and J are TRBV12-3 or TRBV12-4 and TRBJ2-5, with D unclear. This CDR3 is built from 17 residues. V lost 5 bases to trimming and J lost 0 bases, with 19 bases between them. The CDR3 nucleotides read TGTGCCAGCAGTCCATGGACCCCACGCCGTTACCAAGAGACCCAGTACTTC. Translated, it gives CASSPWTPRRYQETQYF.